This T cell receptor beta chain stems from a study of radiation and T cells in renal cell carcinoma. Treatment reported: treatment-naive control, cytoreductive nephrectomy. Libraries were prepared by immunoSEQ multiplex PCR; TCRdb keeps only in-frame clonotypes and omits some of them. Among 15,000 to 18,000 clones listed, over 50% were seen once. Germline CDR1 reads LNHDA; CDR2 reads SQIVND (reference sequence). J was trimmed by 1 base and V by 6 bases; bases with no gene match: 5. The CDR3 runs 15 residues. This clone was counted ten times or more. The source material was tumor tissue, sampled from a patient whose treatment was nephrectomy without radiotherapy. The source of this sequence is a man aged 45 to 65 with renal cell carcinoma. This chain connects TRBV19 to TRBJ2-3, with TRBD2 matching 9 bases. In DNA, the CDR3 is TGTGCCAGTAGGGGGACTAGCAGAGGCACAGATACGCAGTATTTT. Encoded protein: CASRGTSRGTDTQYF.